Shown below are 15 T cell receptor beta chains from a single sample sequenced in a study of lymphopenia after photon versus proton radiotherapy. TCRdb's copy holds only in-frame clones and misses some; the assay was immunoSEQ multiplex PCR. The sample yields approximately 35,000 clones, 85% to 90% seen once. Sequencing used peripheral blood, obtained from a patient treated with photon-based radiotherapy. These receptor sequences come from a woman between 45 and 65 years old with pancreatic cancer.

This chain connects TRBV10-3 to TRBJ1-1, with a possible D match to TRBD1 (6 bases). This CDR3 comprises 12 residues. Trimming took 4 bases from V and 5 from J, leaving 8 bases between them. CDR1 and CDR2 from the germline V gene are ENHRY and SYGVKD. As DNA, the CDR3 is TGTGCCATCAGTGGCACAGGGACTGAAGCTTTCTTT. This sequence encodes CAISGTGTEAFF.

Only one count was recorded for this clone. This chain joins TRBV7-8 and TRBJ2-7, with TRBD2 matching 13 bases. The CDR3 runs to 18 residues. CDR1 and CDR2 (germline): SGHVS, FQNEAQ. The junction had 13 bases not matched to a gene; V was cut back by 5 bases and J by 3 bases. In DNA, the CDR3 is TGTGCCAGCAGCCCGGAACTAGCGGGAGGGAGTGGGGGCTACGAGCAGTACTTC. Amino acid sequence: CASSPELAGGSGGYEQYF. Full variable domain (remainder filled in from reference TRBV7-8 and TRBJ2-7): GAGVSQSPRYKVAKRGQDVALRCDPISGHVSLFWYQQALGQGPEFLTYFQNEAQLDKSGLPSDRFFAERPEGSVSTLKIQRTQQEDSAVYLCASSPELAGGSGGYEQYFGPGTRLTVT.

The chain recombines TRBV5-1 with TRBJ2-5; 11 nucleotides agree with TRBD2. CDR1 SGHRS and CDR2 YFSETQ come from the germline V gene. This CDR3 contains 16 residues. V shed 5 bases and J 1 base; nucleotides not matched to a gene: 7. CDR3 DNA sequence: TGCGCCAGCAGTCCTGGACTAGCGGGCTCCCAAGAGACCCAGTACTTC. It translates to CASSPGLAGSQETQYF.

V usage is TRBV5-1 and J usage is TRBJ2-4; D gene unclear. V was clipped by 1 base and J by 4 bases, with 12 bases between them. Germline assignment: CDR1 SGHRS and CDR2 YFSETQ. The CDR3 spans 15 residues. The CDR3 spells CASSLTPSAKNIQYF. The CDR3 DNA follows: TGCGCCAGCAGCTTGACACCATCAGCTAAAAACATTCAGTACTTC.

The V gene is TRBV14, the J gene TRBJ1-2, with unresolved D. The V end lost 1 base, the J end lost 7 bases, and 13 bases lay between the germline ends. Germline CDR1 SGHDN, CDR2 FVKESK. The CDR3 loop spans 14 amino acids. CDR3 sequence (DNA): TGTGCCAGCAGCCAAGTCGGGAGGTCGGCTGGCTACACCTTC. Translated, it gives CASSQVGRSAGYTF.

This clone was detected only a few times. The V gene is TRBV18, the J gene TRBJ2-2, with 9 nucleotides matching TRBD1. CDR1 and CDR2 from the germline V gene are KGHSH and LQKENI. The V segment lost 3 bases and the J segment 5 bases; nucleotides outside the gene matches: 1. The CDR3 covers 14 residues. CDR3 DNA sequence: TGTGCCAGCTCACCGACAGGGGGAACCGGGGAGCTGTTTTTT. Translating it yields CASSPTGGTGELFF.

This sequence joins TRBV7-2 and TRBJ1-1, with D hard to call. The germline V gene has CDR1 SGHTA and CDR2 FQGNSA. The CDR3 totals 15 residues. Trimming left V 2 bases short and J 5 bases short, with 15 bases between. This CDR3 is CASSLNGQRSTEAFF. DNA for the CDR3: TGTGCCAGCAGCTTAAATGGGCAGCGGAGTACTGAAGCTTTCTTT.

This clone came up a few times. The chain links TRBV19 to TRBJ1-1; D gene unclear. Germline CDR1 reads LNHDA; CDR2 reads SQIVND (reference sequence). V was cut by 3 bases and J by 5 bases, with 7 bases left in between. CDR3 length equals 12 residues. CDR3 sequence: CASSMRGTEAFF. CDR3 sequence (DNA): TGTGCCAGTAGTATGAGAGGGACTGAAGCTTTCTTT.

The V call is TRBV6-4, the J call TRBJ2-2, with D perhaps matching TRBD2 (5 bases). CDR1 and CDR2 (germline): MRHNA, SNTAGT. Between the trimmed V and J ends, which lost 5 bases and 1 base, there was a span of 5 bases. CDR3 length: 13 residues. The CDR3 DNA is TGTGCCAGCAGTAGCGGGAACACCGGGGAGCTGTTTTTT. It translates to CASSSGNTGELFF.

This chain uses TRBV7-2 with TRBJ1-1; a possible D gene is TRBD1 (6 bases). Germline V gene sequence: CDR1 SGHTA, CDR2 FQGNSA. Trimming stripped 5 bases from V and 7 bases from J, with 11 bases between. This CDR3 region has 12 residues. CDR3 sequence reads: CASSRGQYEAFF. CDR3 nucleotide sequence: TGTGCCAGCAGCCGAGGACAGTATGAAGCTTTCTTT.

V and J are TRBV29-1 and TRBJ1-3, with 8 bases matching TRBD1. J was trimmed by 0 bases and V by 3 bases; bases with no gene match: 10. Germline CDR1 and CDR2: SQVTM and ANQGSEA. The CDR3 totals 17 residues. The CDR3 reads CSVDGSGTGHSGNTIYF. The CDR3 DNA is TGCAGCGTTGACGGATCGGGGACAGGCCACTCTGGAAACACCATATATTTT.

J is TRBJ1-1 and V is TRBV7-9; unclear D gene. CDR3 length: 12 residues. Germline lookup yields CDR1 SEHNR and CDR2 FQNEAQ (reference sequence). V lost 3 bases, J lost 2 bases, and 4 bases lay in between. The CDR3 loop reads CASSLSNTEAFF. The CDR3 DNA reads TGTGCCAGCAGCTTGTCAAACACTGAAGCTTTCTTT.

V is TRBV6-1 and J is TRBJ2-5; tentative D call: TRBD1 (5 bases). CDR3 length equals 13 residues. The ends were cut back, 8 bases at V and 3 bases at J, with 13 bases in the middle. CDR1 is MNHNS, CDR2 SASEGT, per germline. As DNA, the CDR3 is TGTGCCAGCGGGGCCCCACTGGAAGAGACCCAGTACTTC. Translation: CASGAPLEETQYF.

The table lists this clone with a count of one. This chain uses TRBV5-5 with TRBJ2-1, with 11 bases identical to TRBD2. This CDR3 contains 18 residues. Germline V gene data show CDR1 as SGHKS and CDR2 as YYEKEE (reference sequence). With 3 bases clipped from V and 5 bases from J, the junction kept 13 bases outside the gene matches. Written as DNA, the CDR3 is TGTGCCAGCAGCTCCGATAGCGGGAGGGCCCGCCTCCACAATGAGCAGTTCTTC. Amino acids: CASSSDSGRARLHNEQFF.

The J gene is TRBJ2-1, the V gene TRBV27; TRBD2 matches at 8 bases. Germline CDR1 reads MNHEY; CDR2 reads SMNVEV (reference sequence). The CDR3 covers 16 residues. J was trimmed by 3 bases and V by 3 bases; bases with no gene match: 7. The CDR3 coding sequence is TGTGCCAGCAGTTTGAATGCGGGAGGCATCTACAATGAGCAGTTCTTC. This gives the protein CASSLNAGGIYNEQFF.